This record concerns one T cell receptor (beta chain) sequence. Its cognate antigen is unknown. This entry belongs to a study of vaccination effects on CD4 cells after COVID-19. Study findings and constraints: Long after vaccination, the clones induced by infection and by vaccine shrank markedly in size.

CDR1 is SGDLS, CDR2 YYNGEE, per germline. The CDR3 contains 14 residues. With 3 bases removed from V and 3 bases from J, the gap between germline ends came to 10 bases. The ViraFEST assay expanded antigen-specific CD4+ T cells with viral peptide pools before sequencing. When about ten days of culture had elapsed, CD4+ T cells were isolated. It was two doses of either the BNT162b2 or mRNA-1273 vaccine that participants received. Vaccinated participants had no history of SARS-CoV-2 infection and tested negative for nucleocapsid antibodies. Sequencing used immunoSEQ multiplex PCR; TCRdb keeps in-frame clones, though not all of them. Of tens of thousands of clones listed, 70% to 75% are singletons.

Sequenced here: CD4+ T cells from PBMCs cultured with HCoV-229E spike peptides, sampled after COVID-19 vaccination. The source of this sequence is a human donor who received a COVID-19 vaccine. The gene calls are TRBV9 and TRBJ2-1, with no clear D. CDR3 coding DNA: TGTGCCAGCAGCGGTGATATAGGCTACAATGAGCAGTTCTTC. Residues: CASSGDIGYNEQFF.